These 4 T cell receptor beta chains share one sample of origin, sequenced in a study of blood T cell repertoires in COVID-19. The method was immunoSEQ multiplex PCR; TCRdb's version includes in-frame clones alone and lacks a portion of them. The sample yields roughly 320,000 clones, around nine tenths seen once. The specimen sequenced was peripheral blood. The source of these receptors is a man in his 70s with acute or convalescent COVID-19.

The chain links TRBV7-2 to TRBJ2-3, with D unclear. CDR1 is SGHTA, CDR2 FQGNSA, per germline. This CDR3 is built from 14 residues. The V end was cut by 5 bases, the J end by 6 bases, with 15 bases between. This chain's CDR3 is CASSPRSGQDTQYF. The CDR3 coding sequence is TGTGCCAGCAGCCCTCGTTCAGGCCAGGATACGCAGTATTTT. The whole variable domain, remainder taken from reference TRBV7-2 and TRBJ2-3, is GAGVSQSPSNKVTEKGKDVELRCDPISGHTALYWYRQSLGQGLEFLIYFQGNSAPDKSGLPSDRFSAERTGGSVSTLTIQRTQQEDSAVYLCASSPRSGQDTQYFGPGTRLTVL.

The genes are TRBV27 and TRBJ2-5, with D possibly matching TRBD1 (6 bases). Germline CDR1 and CDR2: MNHEY and SMNVEV (reference sequence). The CDR3 is 13 residues long. The V gene lost 6 bases and the J gene lost 4 bases, with 12 bases spanning the gap. The CDR3 bases are TGTGCCAGCAGACGAACAGGGTCAGAGACCCAGTACTTC. It specifies CASRRTGSETQYF.

This rearrangement joins TRBV10-2 to TRBJ2-1; 7 bases line up with TRBD2. This CDR3 has 14 residues. Trimming cost V 10 bases and J 5 bases; bases outside gene matches: 11. Germline CDR1 and CDR2: WSHSY and SAAADI. CDR3 nucleotide sequence: TGCGCCATCAAGCCCGCTAGCGGCCACAATGAGCAGTTCTTC. It encodes CAIKPASGHNEQFF.

The rearrangement joins TRBV3-1 (or the pseudogene TRBV3-2) to TRBJ2-1; D uncertain. Germline CDR1 is LGHDT and CDR2 is YNNKEL (reference sequence). Trimming shortened V by 1 base and J by 4 bases, and 8 bases separated the two germline ends. The length of the CDR3 is 14 residues. The CDR3 DNA reads as TGTGCCAGCAGCCAAGCAGAGGAGTACAATGAGCAGTTCTTC. Protein sequence: CASSQAEEYNEQFF.